The 3 T cell receptor beta chains presented below share a single source sample, sequenced in a study of CD8 T cells in Susac syndrome. Reverse transcription of about 0.45 to 1 ug RNA was carried out with random hexamers. TCRdb independently ran MiXCR on the immunoSEQ multiplex PCR reads; one entry per CDR3 protein. The data hold 65,000 to 95,000 distinct CDR3 sequences, with 90% to 95% observed a single time. Material for sequencing was CD8+ T cells from PBMCs. The receptor source for this set is a human donor with Susac syndrome.

The genes are TRBV5-1 and TRBJ1-2; no clear D gene. Germline-derived CDR1 and CDR2 are SGHRS and YFSETQ. The CDR3 runs 13 residues. Trimming removed 2 bases from V and 5 bases from J, with 10 bases in between. The CDR3, as DNA: TGCGCCAGCAGCTTCCCAGAAGCGTATGGCTACACCTTC. Protein product: CASSFPEAYGYTF.

The chain recombines TRBV27 with TRBJ2-5; D tentatively reads TRBD1 or TRBD2 (5 bases each). Germline V gene lookup returns CDR1 MNHEY and CDR2 SMNVEV (reference sequence). V lost 3 bases and J lost 5, with 22 bases in between. CDR3 length equals 17 residues. This chain's CDR3 is CASSFQGPNRGWETQYF. The CDR3, as DNA: TGTGCCAGCAGTTTTCAGGGCCCCAACCGGGGTTGGGAGACCCAGTACTTC.

The chain combines TRBV2 with TRBJ2-5; D may be TRBD1 (5 bases). V dropped 6 bases and J dropped 1 base, with 12 bases sitting between them. CDR1 and CDR2 (germline): SNHLY, FYNNEI. CDR3 size: 14 residues. DNA of the CDR3: TGTGCCAGCAGCTATGTGACAGTCCAAGAGACCCAGTACTTC. Encoded protein: CASSYVTVQETQYF.